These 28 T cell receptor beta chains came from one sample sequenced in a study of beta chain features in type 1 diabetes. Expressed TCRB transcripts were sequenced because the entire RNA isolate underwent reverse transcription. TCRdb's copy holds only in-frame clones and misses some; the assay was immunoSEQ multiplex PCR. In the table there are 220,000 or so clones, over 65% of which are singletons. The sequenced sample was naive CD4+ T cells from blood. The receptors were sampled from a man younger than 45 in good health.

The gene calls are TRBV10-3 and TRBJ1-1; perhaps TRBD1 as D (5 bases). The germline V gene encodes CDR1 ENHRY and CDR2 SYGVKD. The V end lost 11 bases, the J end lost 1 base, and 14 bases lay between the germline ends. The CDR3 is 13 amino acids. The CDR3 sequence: CAVRGGWNTEAFF. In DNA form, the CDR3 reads TGTGCCGTTCGGGGGGGTTGGAACACTGAAGCTTTCTTT.

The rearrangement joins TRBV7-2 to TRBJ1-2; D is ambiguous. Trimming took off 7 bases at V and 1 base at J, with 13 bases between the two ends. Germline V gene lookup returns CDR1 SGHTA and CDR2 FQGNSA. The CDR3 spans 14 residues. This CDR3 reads CASTRTAVNYGYTF. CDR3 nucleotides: TGTGCCAGCACCCGGACCGCCGTTAACTATGGCTACACCTTC.

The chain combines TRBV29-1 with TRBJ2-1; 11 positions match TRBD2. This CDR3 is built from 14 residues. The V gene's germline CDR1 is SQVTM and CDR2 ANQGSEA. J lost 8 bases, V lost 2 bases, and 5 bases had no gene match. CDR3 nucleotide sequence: TGCAGCGTTGAAAAACTAGCGGGAGTGGATGAGCAGTTCTTC. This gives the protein CSVEKLAGVDEQFF.

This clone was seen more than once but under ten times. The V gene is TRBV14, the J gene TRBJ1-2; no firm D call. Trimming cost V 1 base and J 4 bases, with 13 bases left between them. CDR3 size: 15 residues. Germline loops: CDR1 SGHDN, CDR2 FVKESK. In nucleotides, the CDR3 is TGTGCCAGCAGCCAAGGTCATCCAGACTTCTATGGCTACACCTTC. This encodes CASSQGHPDFYGYTF.

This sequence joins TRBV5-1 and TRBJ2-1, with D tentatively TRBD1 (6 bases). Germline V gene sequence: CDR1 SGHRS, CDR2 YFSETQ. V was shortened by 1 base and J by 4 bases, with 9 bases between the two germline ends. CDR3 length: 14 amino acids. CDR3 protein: CASSLTGLYNEQFF. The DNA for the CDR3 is TGCGCCAGCAGCTTGACAGGGCTATACAATGAGCAGTTCTTC.

CDR3 protein: CASSLDGLGREQYF. The CDR3, as DNA: TGTGCCAGCAGCTTGGACGGCCTCGGTAGAGAGCAGTACTTC. V is TRBV7-2 and J is TRBJ2-7; no reliable D call. The V gene lost 3 bases and the J gene lost 7 bases, with 16 bases spanning the gap. Germline V gene data show CDR1 as SGHTA and CDR2 as FQGNSA. CDR3 length equals 14 residues.

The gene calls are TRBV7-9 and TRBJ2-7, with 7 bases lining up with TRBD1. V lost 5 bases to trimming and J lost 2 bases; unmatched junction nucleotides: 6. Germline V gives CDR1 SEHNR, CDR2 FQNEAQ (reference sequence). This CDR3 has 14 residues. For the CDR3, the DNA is TGTGCCAGCAGCCAAGTTGGACAGGCCTACGAGCAGTACTTC. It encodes CASSQVGQAYEQYF.

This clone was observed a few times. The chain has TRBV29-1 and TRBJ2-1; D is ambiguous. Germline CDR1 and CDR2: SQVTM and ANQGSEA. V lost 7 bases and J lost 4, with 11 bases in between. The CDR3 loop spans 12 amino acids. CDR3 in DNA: TGCAGCGCTGCCCGGTTATACAATGAGCAGTTCTTC. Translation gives CSAARLYNEQFF.

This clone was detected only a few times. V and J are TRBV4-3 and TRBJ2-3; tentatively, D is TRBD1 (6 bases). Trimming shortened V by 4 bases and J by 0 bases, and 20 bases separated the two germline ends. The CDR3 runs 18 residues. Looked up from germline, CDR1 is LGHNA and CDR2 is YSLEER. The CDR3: CASSRGQTTKSSTDTQYF. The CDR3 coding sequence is TGCGCCAGCAGCCGGGGGCAAACTACAAAATCTAGCACAGATACGCAGTATTTT.

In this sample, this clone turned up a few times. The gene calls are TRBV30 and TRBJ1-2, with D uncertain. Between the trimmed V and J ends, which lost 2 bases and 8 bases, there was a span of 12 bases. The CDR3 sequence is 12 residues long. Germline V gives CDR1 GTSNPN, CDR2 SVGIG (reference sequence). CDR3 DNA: TGTGCCTGGAGTCCCGGGCCCGTGGGCTACACCTTC. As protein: CAWSPGPVGYTF.

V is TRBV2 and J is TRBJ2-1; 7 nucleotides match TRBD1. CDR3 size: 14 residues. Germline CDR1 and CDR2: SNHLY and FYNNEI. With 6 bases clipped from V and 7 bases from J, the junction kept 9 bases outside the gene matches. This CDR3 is CASSVDRVGNEQFF. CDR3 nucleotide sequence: TGTGCCAGCAGCGTAGACAGGGTGGGAAATGAGCAGTTCTTC.

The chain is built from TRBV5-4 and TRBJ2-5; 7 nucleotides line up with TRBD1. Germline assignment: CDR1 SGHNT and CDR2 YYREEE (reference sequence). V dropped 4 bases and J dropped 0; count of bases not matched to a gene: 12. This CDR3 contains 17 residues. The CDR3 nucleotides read TGTGCCAGCAGCCCCCCGTTAGGGGACAGATACCAAGAGACCCAGTACTTC. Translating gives CASSPPLGDRYQETQYF.

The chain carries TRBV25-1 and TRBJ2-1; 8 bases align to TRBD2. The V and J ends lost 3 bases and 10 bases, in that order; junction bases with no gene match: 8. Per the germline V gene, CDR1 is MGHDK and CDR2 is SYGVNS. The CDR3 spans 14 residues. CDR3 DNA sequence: TGTGCCAGCAGTGATTCGGGAGGGCGTTGGGAGCAGTTCTTC. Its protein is CASSDSGGRWEQFF.

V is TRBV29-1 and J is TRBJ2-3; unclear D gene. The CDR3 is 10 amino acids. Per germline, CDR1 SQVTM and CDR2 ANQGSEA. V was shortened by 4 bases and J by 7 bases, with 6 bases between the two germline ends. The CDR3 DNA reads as TGCAGCGTTGTGATGTATACGCAGTATTTT. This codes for CSVVMYTQYF.

The CDR3 coding sequence is TGTGCCAGCAGTCGGGGACAGGGTACCTACGAGCAGTACTTC. Residues: CASSRGQGTYEQYF. This sequence joins TRBV2 and TRBJ2-7; 9 bases line up with TRBD1. The CDR3 sequence is 14 residues long. The V segment lost 5 bases and the J segment 2 bases; nucleotides outside the gene matches: 4. Germline lookup yields CDR1 SNHLY and CDR2 FYNNEI.

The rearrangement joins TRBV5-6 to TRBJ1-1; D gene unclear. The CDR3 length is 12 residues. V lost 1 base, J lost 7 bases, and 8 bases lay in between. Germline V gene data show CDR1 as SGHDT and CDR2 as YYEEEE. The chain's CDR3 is CASSLLQFEAFF. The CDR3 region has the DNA TGTGCCAGCAGCTTGTTGCAGTTTGAAGCTTTCTTT.

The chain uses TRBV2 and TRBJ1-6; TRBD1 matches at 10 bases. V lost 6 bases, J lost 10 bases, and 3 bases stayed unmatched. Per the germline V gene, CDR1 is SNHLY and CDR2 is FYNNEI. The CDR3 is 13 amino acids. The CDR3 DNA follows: TGTGCCAGCAGGACAGGGGGCTCGTCACCCCTCCACTTT. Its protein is CASRTGGSSPLHF.

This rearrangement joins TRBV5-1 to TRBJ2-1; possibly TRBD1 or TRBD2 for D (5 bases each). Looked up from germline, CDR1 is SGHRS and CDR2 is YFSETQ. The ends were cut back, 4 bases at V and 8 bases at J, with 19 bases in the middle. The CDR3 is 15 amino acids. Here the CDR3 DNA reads TGCGCCAGCAGCCGGGTGAAGGGTAGGGACGATGAGCAGTTCTTC. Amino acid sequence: CASSRVKGRDDEQFF.

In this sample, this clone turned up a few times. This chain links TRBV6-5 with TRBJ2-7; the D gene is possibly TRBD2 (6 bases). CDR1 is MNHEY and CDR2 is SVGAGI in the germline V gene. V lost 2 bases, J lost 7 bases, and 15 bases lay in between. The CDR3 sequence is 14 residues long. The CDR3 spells CASSYRPGLSEQYF. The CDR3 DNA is TGTGCCAGCAGTTACCGGCCGGGACTGAGTGAGCAGTACTTC.

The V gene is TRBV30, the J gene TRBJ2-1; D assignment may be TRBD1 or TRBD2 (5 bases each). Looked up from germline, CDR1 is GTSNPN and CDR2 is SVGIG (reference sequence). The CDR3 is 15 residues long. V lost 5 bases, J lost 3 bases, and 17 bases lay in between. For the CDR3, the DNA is TGTGCCTGGGCCTTTGTGGGGGATATCTACAATGAGCAGTTCTTC. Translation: CAWAFVGDIYNEQFF.

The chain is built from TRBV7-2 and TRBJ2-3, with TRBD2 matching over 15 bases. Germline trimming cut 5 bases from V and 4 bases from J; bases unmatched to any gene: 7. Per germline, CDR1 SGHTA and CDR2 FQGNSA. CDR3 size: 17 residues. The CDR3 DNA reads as TGTGCCAGCAGCCTAAGGACTAGCGGGGGGGCCGCAGATACGCAGTATTTT. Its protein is CASSLRTSGGAADTQYF.

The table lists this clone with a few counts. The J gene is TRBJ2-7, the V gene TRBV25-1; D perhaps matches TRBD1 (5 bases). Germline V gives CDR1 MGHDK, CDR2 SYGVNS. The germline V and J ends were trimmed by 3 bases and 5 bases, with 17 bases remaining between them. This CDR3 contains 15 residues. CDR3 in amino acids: CASSERQGSVDEQYF. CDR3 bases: TGTGCCAGCAGTGAGCGGCAGGGATCAGTGGACGAGCAGTACTTC.

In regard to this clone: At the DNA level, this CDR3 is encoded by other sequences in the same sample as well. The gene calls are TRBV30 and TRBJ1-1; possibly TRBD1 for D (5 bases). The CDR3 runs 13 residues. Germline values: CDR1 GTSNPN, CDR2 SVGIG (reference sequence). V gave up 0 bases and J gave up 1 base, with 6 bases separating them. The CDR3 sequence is CAWSVQENTEAFF. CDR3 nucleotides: TGTGCCTGGAGTGTACAGGAGAACACTGAAGCTTTCTTT.

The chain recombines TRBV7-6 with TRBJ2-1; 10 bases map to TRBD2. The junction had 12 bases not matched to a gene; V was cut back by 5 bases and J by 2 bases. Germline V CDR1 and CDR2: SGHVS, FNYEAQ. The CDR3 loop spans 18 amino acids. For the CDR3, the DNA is TGTGCCAGCAGCGCCACTCCTAGCGGGAGATTCACCTACAATGAGCAGTTCTTC. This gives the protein CASSATPSGRFTYNEQFF.

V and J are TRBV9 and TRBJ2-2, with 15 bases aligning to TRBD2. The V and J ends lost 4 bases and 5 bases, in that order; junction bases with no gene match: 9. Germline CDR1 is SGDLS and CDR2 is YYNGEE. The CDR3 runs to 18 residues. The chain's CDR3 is CASSRRPGLAGGTGELFF. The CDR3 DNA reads TGTGCCAGCAGCCGTCGTCCGGGACTAGCGGGAGGAACCGGGGAGCTGTTTTTT.

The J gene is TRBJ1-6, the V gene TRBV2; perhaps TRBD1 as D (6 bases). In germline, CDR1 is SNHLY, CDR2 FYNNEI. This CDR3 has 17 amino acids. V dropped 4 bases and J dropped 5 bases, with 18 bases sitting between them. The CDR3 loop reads CASSVRGRAGDNSPLHF. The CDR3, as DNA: TGTGCCAGCAGTGTTCGAGGTCGCGCAGGGGATAATTCACCCCTCCACTTT. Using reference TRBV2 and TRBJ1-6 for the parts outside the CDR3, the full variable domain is EPEVTQTPSHQVTQMGQEVILRCVPISNHLYFYWYRQILGQKVEFLVSFYNNEISEKSEIFDDQFSVERPDGSNFTLKIRSTKLEDSAMYFCASSVRGRAGDNSPLHFGNGTRLTVT.

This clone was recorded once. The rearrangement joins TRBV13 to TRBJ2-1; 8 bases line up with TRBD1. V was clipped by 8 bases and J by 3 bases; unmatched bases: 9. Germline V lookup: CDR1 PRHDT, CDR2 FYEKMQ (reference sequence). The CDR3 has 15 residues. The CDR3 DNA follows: TGTGCCAGCGCCACGGCAGGGGGCTTCTACAATGAGCAGTTCTTC. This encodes CASATAGGFYNEQFF. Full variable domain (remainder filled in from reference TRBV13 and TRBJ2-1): AAGVIQSPRHLIKEKRETATLKCYPIPRHDTVYWYQQGPGQDPQFLISFYEKMQSDKGSIPDRFSAQQFSDYHSELNMSSLELGDSALYFCASATAGGFYNEQFFGPGTRLTVL.

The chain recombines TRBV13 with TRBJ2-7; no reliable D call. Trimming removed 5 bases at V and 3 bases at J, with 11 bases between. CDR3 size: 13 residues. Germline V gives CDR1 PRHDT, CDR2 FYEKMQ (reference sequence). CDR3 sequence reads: CASSPDRYYEQYF. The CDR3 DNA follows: TGTGCCAGCAGCCCAGACCGATACTACGAGCAGTACTTC.